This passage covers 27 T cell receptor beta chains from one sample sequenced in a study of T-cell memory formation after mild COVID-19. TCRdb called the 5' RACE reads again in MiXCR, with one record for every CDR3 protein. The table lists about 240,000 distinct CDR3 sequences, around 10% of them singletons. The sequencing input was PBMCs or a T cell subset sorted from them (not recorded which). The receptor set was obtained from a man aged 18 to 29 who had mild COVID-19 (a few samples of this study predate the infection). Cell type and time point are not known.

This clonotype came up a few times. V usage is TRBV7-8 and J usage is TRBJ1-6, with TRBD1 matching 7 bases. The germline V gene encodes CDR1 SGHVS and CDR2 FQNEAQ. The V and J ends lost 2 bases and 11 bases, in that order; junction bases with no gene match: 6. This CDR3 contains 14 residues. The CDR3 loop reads CASSLSRGKAPLHF. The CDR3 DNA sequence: TGTGCCAGCAGCTTATCCAGGGGGAAGGCACCCCTCCACTTT.

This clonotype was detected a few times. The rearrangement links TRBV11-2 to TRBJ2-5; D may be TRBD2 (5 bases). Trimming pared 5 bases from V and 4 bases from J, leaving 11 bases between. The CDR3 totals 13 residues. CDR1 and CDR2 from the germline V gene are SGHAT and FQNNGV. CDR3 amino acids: CASSGRGRETQYF. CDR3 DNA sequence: TGTGCCAGCAGCGGACGTGGGAGAGAGACCCAGTACTTC.

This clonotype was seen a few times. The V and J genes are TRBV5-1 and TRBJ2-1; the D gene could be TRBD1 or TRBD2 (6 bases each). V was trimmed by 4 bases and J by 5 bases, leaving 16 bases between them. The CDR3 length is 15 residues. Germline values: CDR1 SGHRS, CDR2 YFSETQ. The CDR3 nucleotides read TGCGCCAGCAGCCCTAGGGGGGCCCCCCACAATGAGCAGTTCTTC. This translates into CASSPRGAPHNEQFF.

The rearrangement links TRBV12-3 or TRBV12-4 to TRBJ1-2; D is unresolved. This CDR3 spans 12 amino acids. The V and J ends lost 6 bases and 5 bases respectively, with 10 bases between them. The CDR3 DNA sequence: TGTGCCAGCAGCCCCGAGAGTTATGGCTACACCTTC. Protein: CASSPESYGYTF.

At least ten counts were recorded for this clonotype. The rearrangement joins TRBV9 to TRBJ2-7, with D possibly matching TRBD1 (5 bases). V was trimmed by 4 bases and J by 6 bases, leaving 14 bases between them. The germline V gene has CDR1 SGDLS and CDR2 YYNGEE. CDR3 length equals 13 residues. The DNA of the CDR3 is TGTGCCAGCAGCCCCAGGGATCCGGGCGAGCAGTACTTC. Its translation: CASSPRDPGEQYF.

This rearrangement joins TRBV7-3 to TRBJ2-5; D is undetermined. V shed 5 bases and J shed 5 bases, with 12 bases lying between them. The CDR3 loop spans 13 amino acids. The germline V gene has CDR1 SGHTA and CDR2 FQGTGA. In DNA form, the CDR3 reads TGTGCCAGCAGCGCTACGACTTTGGAGACCCAGTACTTC. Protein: CASSATTLETQYF.

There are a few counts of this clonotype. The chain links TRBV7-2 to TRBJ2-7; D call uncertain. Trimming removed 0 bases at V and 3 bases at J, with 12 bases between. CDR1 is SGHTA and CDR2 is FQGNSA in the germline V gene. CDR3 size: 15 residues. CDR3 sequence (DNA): TGTGCCAGCAGCTTAGCGGTACAGTCGAACTACGAGCAGTACTTC. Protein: CASSLAVQSNYEQYF.

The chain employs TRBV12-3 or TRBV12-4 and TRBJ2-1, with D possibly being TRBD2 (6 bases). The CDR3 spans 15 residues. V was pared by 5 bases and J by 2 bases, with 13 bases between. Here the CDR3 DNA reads TGTGCCAGCAGTCTTAGCGGTGATGCCTACAATGAGCAGTTCTTC. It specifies CASSLSGDAYNEQFF.

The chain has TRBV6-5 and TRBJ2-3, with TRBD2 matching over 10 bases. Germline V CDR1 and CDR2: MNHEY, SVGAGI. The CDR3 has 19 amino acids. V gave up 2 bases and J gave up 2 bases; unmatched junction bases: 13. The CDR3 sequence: CASSYTRGSGGAPTDTQYF. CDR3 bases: TGTGCCAGCAGTTACACCCGGGGAAGCGGGGGGGCCCCCACAGATACGCAGTATTTT.

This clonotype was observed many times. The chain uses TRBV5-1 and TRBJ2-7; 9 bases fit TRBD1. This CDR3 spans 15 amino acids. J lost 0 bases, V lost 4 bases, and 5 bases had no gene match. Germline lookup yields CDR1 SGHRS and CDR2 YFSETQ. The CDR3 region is CASSPQGASSYEQYF. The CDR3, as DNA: TGCGCCAGCAGCCCACAGGGGGCGAGCTCCTACGAGCAGTACTTC.

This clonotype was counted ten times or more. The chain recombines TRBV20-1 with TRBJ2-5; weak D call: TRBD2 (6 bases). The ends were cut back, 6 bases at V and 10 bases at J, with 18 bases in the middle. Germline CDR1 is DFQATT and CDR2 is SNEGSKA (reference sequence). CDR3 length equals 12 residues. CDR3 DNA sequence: TGCAGTGCGTTTAGGGGAGGAGAGGGCCAGTACTTC. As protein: CSAFRGGEGQYF.

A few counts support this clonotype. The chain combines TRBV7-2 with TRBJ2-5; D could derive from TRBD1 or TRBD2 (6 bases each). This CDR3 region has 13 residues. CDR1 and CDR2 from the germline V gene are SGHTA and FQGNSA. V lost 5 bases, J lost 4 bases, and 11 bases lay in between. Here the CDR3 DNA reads TGTGCCAGCAGCCCCGGGGGCCGAGAGACCCAGTACTTC. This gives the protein CASSPGGRETQYF.

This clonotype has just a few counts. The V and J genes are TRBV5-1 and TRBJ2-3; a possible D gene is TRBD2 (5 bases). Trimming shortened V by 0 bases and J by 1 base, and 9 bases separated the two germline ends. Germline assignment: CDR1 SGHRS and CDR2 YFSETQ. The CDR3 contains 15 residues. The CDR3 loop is CASSLGSGGTDTQYF. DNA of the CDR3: TGCGCCAGCAGCTTGGGGAGCGGCGGCACAGATACGCAGTATTTT. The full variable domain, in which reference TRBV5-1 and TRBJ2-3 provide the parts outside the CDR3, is KAGVTQTPRYLIKTRGQQVTLSCSPISGHRSVSWYQQTPGQGLQFLFEYFSETQRNKGNFPGRFSGRQFSNSRSEMNVSTLELGDSALYLCASSLGSGGTDTQYFGPGTRLTVL.

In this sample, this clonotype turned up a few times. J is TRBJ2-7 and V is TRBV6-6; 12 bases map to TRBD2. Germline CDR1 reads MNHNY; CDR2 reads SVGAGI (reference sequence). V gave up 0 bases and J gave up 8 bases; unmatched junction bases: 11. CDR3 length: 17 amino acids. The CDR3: CASSYSIRTSGERKQYF. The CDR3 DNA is TGTGCCAGCAGTTACTCGATACGGACTAGCGGGGAAAGGAAGCAGTACTTC.

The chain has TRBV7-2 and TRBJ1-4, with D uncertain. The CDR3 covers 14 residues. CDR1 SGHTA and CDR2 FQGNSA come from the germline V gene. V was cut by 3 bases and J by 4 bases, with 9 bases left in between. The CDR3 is CASSFAGINEKLFF. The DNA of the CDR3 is TGTGCCAGCAGCTTCGCCGGGATTAATGAAAAACTGTTTTTT.

CDR3 sequence: CASSLILGGGYTF. CDR3 nucleotides: TGTGCCAGCAGCTTAATTCTGGGGGGAGGCTACACCTTC. The V and J genes are TRBV7-2 and TRBJ1-2; perhaps TRBD1 as D (5 bases). V lost 2 bases and J lost 8, with 12 bases in between. This CDR3 spans 13 amino acids. Looked up from germline, CDR1 is SGHTA and CDR2 is FQGNSA.

CDR3 DNA sequence: TGTGCCAGCAGTCTAGGGGGAAGGGCAGATACGCAGTATTTT. This translates into CASSLGGRADTQYF. The chain uses TRBV3-1 and TRBJ2-3; TRBD1 is a possible D gene (6 bases). The CDR3 loop spans 14 amino acids. V was pared by 6 bases and J by 4 bases, with 14 bases between. The germline gives CDR1 LGHDT, CDR2 YNNKEL (reference sequence).

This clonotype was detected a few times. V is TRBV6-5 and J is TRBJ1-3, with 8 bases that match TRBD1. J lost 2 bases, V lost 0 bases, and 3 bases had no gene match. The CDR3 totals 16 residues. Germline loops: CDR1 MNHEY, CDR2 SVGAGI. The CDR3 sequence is CASSYSATGAGNTIYF. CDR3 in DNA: TGTGCCAGCAGTTACTCAGCGACAGGGGCTGGAAACACCATATATTTT.

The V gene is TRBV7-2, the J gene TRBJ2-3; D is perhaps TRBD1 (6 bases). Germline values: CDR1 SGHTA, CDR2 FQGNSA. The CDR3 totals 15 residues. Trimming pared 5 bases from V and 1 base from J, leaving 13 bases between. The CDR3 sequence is CASSPNRVRTDTQYF. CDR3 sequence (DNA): TGTGCCAGCAGCCCAAACAGGGTACGCACAGATACGCAGTATTTT.

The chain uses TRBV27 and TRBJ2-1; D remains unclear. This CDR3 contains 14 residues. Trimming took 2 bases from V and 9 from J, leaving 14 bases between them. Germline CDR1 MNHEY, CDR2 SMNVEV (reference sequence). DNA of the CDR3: TGTGCCAGCAGTTTACCCCACCTAGGCACTGAGCAGTTCTTC. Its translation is CASSLPHLGTEQFF.

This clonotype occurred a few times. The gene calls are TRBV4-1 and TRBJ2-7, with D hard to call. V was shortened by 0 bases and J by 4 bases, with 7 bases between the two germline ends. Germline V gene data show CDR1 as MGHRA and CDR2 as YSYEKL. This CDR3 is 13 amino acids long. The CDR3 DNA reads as TGCGCCAGCAGCCAAGAAGTCGCGTACGAGCAGTACGTC. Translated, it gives CASSQEVAYEQYV.

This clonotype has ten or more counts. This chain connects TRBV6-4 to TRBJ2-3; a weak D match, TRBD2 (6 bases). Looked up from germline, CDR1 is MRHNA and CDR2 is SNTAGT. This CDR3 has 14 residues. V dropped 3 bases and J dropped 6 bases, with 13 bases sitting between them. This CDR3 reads CASSEARGMDTQYF. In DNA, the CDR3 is TGTGCCAGCAGTGAGGCCCGGGGGATGGATACGCAGTATTTT.

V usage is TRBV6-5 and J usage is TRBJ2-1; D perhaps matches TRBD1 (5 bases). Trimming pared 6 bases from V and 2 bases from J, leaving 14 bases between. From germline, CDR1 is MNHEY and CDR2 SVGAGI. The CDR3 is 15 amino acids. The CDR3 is CASSTDRAAYNEQFF. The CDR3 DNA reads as TGTGCCAGCAGCACCGACAGAGCTGCCTACAATGAGCAGTTCTTC.

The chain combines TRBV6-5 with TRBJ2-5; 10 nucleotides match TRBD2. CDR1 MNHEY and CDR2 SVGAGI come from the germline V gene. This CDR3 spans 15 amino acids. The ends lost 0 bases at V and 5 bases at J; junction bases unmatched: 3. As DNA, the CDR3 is TGTGCCAGCAGTTACTCGATGGGACTAGCGGAGACCCAGTACTTC. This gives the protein CASSYSMGLAETQYF.

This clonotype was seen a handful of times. CDR3 coding DNA: TGTGCCAGCAGCTTTCTGCAAGAGACCCAGTACTTC. As protein: CASSFLQETQYF. This chain connects TRBV7-2 to TRBJ2-5; D is unclear. The CDR3 is made up of 12 amino acids. In germline, CDR1 is SGHTA, CDR2 FQGNSA. The V and J ends lost 3 bases and 2 bases respectively, with 4 bases between them.

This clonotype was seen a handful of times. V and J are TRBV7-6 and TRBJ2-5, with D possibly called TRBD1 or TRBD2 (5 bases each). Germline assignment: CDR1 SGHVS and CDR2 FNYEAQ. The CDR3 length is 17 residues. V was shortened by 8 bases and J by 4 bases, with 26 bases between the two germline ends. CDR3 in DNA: TGTGCCAGCTTGGGGCGGGCAGACCGACCGAGGGGAGAGACCCAGTACTTC. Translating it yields CASLGRADRPRGETQYF.

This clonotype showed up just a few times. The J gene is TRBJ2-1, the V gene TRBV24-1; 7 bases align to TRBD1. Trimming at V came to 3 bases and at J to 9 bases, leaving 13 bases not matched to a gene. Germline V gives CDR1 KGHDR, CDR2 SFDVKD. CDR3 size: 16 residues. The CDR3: CATSDGQGQGVAEQFF. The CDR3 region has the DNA TGTGCCACCAGTGATGGGCAGGGTCAGGGGGTTGCTGAGCAGTTCTTC.